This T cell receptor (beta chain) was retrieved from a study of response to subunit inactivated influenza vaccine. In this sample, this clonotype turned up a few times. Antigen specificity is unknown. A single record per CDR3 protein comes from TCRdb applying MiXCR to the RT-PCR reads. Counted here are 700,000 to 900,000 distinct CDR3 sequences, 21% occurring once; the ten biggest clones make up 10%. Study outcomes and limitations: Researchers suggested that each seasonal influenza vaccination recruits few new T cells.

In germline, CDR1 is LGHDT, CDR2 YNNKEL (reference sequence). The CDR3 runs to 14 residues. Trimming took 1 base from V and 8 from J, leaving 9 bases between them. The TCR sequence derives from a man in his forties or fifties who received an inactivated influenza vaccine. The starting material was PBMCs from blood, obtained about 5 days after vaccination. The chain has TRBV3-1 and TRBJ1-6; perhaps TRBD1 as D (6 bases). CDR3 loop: CASSQGQADSPLHF. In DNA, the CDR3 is TGTGCCAGCAGCCAAGGACAGGCAGATTCACCCCTCCACTTT.